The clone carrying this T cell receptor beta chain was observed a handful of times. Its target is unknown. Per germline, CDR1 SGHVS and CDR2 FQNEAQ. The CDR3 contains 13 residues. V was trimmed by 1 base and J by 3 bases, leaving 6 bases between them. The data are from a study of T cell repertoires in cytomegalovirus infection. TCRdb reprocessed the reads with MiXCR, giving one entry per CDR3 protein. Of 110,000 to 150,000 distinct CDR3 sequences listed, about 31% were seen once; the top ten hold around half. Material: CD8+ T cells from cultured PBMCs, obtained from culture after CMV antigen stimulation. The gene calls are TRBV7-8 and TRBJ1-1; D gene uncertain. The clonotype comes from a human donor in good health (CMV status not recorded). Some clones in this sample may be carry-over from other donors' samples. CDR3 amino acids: CASSLVADTEAFF. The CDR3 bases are TGTGCCAGCAGCTTAGTCGCGGACACTGAAGCTTTCTTT.